The text below deals with one T cell receptor beta chain. In the source study's methods: Amplification of reference gene primers was used by the study to estimate nucleated cell counts. Assay: immunoSEQ multiplex PCR; the TCRdb copy retains only in-frame clones and omits some. The DNA was the basis for D and trimming; V, J and clone size are from that table. The sample lists fewer than 65,000 clones, around 80% occurring once. The entry originates in a study of blood T cell repertoires in COVID-19. Overall study: The United States, Italy and Spain supplied acute and convalescent COVID-19 samples. Nucleic acid was either cDNA or gDNA, and it came from T cells, B-cell-depleted T cells, or PBMCs.

V gave up 1 base and J gave up 6 bases, with 15 bases separating them. The CDR3 spans 16 residues. Germline-derived CDR1 and CDR2 are MGHDK and SYGVNS. The receptor was isolated from a man in his sixties or seventies with acute or convalescent COVID-19. V usage is TRBV25-1 and J usage is TRBJ1-4; D call uncertain. Material for sequencing was peripheral blood. Here the CDR3 reads CASSEWGGSRDEKLFF. The CDR3 DNA reads as TGTGCCAGCAGTGAATGGGGAGGGTCCCGGGATGAAAAACTGTTTTTT.